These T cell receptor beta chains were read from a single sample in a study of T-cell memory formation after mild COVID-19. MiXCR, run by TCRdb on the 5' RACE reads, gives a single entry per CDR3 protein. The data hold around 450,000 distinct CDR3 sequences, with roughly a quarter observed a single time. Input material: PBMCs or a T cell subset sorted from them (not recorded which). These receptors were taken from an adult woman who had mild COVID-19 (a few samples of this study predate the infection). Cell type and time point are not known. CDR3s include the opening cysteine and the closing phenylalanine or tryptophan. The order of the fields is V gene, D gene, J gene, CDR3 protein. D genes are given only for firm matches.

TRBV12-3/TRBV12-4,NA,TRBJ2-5,CASSWAGAEETQYF
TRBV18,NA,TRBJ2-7,CASSSYDPEQYF
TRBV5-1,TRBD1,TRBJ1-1,CASSVQGALDTEAFF
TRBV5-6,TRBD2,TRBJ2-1,CASSFSGASRGEQFF
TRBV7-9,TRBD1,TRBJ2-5,CASSYSGGQTQYF
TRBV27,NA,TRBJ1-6,CASSPTRTGNSPLHF
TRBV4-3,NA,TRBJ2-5,CASSQTGSGGGETQYF
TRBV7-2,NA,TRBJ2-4,CASSPGGMAKNIQYF
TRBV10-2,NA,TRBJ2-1,CASSVDLHEQFF
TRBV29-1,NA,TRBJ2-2,CSTLGGDRATGELFF
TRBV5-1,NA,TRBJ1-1,CASSPTLGGPTEAFF
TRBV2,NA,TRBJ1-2,CASSGGTGDYGYTF
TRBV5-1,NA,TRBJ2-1,CASSLGLETLYNEQFF
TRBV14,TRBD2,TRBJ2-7,CASSPWTSASYEQYF
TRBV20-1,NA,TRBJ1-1,CSAVGEAPEAFF
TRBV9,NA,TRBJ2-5,CASSVPTGLEGETQYF
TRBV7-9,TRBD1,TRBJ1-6,CASSKRDRTKTPLHF
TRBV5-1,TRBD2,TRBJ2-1,CASIHGTSGGYNEQFF
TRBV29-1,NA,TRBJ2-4,CSVEWGSGRNIQYF
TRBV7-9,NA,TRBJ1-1,CASSPRGQGTEAFF
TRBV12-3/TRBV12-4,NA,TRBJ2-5,CASSWRETQETQYF
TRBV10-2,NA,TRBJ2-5,CASSAGGETQYF
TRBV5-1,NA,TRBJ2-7,CASSLNRDLLTYEQYF
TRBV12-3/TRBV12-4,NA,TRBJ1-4,CASSLRAGVSSANEKLFF
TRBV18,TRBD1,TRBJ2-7,CASSTGTGGIEQYF
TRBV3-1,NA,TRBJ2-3,CASSRLGVGTSTDTQYF
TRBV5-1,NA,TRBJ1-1,CASSPVWGPNTGNTEAFF
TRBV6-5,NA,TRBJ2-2,CASSYPIPPGELFF
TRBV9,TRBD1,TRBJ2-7,CASSPGQAAYEQYF
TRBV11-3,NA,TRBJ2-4,CASSLGSSRGWVKYF
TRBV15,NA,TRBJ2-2,CANSPKTRSREDTGELFF